The 10 T cell receptor beta chains presented below share a single source sample, sequenced in a study of blood T cell repertoires in COVID-19. Sequencing was performed with immunoSEQ multiplex PCR; in TCRdb, only in-frame clones are kept and a portion is missing. The table shows over 150,000 clones, with approximately 80% occurring only once. The sequenced material came from PBMCs or T cells enriched from blood (not recorded which). These TCRs come from a man aged 40-55 years who had recovered from COVID-19.

V gene TRBV7-9 combines with J gene TRBJ2-5; D gene unclear. Trimming left V 1 base short and J 3 bases short, with 9 bases between. This CDR3 contains 14 residues. Looked up from germline, CDR1 is SEHNR and CDR2 is FQNEAQ (reference sequence). CDR3 in DNA: TGTGCCAGCAGCTTAGTAGATGGTAAAGAGACCCAGTACTTC. Its translation: CASSLVDGKETQYF.

The chain recombines TRBV5-1 with TRBJ1-1; 9 bases align to TRBD1. The CDR3 contains 16 residues. The V gene end was trimmed by 4 bases and the J gene end by 5 bases; junction bases not matched to a gene: 12. Germline values: CDR1 SGHRS, CDR2 YFSETQ. CDR3 sequence: CASSQDRGGGITEAFF. For the CDR3, the DNA is TGCGCCAGCAGCCAGGACAGGGGAGGAGGGATTACTGAAGCTTTCTTT.

The chain combines TRBV30 with TRBJ2-3; D possibly corresponds to TRBD1 (6 bases). CDR1 is GTSNPN and CDR2 is SVGIG in the germline V gene (reference sequence). V dropped 8 bases and J dropped 1 base, with 10 bases sitting between them. The CDR3 is 12 amino acids. This chain's CDR3 is CAANRGTDTQYF. CDR3 in DNA: TGTGCCGCCAACAGGGGCACAGATACGCAGTATTTT. Combining the CDR3 with reference TRBV30 and TRBJ2-3 gives the whole variable domain SQTIHQWPATLVQPVGSPLSLECTVEGTSNPNLYWYRQAAGRGLQLLFYSVGIGQISSEVPQNLSASRPQDRQFILSSKKLLLSDSGFYLCAANRGTDTQYFGPGTRLTVL.

This clone was observed once. V and J are TRBV9 and TRBJ1-6, with 10 bases lining up with TRBD1. J gave up 5 bases and V 4 bases, and 3 bases lay outside the gene matches. CDR3 length equals 15 residues. The germline V gene has CDR1 SGDLS and CDR2 YYNGEE. CDR3 sequence reads: CASSSTGGHNSPLHF. The CDR3 nucleotides read TGTGCCAGCAGCTCGACAGGGGGCCATAATTCACCCCTCCACTTT.

The rearrangement uses TRBV28 and TRBJ2-1; 10 bases map to TRBD2. V lost 6 bases and J lost 3; bases outside the gene matches: 8. The CDR3 totals 16 residues. Germline lookup yields CDR1 MDHEN and CDR2 SYDVKM. The CDR3 sequence is CASRFSSGRSYNEQFF. In DNA, the CDR3 is TGTGCCAGCAGGTTCAGTAGCGGGAGGAGCTACAATGAGCAGTTCTTC.

This chain joins TRBV19 and TRBJ2-4; maybe TRBD1 (7 bases). CDR1 is LNHDA and CDR2 is SQIVND in the germline V gene (reference sequence). The CDR3 has 17 residues. V was shortened by 3 bases and J by 4 bases, with 19 bases between the two germline ends. The CDR3 region is CASSIYGLRDSKNIQYF. CDR3 coding DNA: TGTGCCAGTAGTATTTACGGGTTGCGGGACAGTAAAAACATTCAGTACTTC.

The chain uses TRBV4-1 and TRBJ2-7, with 8 bases lining up with TRBD2. CDR1 MGHRA and CDR2 YSYEKL come from the germline V gene. The ends lost 11 bases at V and 3 bases at J; junction bases unmatched: 18. This CDR3 is 16 amino acids long. The CDR3 DNA reads TGCGCCTGCTGTCCACTTCCGACTAGCGAGGTCTACGAGCAGTACTTC. Residues: CACCPLPTSEVYEQYF.

This clone has only a few counts. The V gene is TRBV5-1, the J gene TRBJ1-3; perhaps TRBD1 as D (5 bases). Trimming stripped 3 bases from V and 2 bases from J, with 9 bases between. The CDR3 covers 14 residues. The germline gives CDR1 SGHRS, CDR2 YFSETQ. CDR3: CASSWGDPGNTIYF. The CDR3 DNA is TGCGCCAGCAGCTGGGGGGATCCTGGAAACACCATATATTTT.

The chain joins TRBV7-9 to TRBJ2-7; TRBD1 matches 8 bases. The CDR3 is 14 amino acids. The V gene's germline CDR1 is SEHNR and CDR2 FQNEAQ (reference sequence). The J segment lost 1 base and the V segment lost 4 bases, leaving 3 bases of the junction unmatched. CDR3 in amino acids: CASSSTGGSYEQYF. The CDR3 nucleotides are TGTGCCAGCAGCTCAACAGGGGGGTCCTACGAGCAGTACTTC.

The DNA of the CDR3 is TGTGCCAGCAGCCCACAGGGGTCCCTCAGCACAGATACGCAGTATTTT. Protein: CASSPQGSLSTDTQYF. The V gene is TRBV5-4, the J gene TRBJ2-3; 7 bases match TRBD1. Germline assignment: CDR1 SGHNT and CDR2 YYREEE (reference sequence). There are 16 residues in the CDR3. The V segment lost 4 bases and the J segment 0 bases; nucleotides outside the gene matches: 8. The whole variable domain, filled in from reference TRBV5-4 and TRBJ2-3, reads ETGVTQSPTHLIKTRGQQVTLRCSSQSGHNTVSWYQQALGQGPQFIFQYYREEENGRGNFPPRFSGLQFPNYSSELNVNALELDDSALYLCASSPQGSLSTDTQYFGPGTRLTVL.